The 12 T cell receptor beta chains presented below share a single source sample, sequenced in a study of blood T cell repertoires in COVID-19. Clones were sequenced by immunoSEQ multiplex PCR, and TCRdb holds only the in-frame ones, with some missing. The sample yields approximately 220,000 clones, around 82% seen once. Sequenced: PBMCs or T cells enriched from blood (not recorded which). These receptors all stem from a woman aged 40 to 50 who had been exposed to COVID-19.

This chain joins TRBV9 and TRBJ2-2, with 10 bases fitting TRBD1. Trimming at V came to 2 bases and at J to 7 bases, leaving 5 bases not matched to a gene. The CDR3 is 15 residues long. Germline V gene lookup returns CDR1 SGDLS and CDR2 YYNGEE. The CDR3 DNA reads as TGTGCCAGCAGCGTGACAGGGGGCCGGGGCGGGGAGCTGTTTTTT. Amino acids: CASSVTGGRGGELFF.

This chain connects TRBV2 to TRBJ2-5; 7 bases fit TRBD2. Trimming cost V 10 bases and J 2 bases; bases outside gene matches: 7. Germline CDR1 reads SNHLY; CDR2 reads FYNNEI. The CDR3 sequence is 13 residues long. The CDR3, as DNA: TGTGCCAACCAACGGGGAGGGCAAGAGACCCAGTACTTC. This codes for CANQRGGQETQYF.

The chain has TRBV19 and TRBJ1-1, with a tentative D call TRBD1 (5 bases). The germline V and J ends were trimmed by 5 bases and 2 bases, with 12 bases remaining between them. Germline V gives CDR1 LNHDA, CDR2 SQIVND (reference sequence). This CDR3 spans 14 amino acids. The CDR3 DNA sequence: TGTGCCAGTAGTGCCTCGGGGGGAAACACTGAAGCTTTCTTT. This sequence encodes CASSASGGNTEAFF.

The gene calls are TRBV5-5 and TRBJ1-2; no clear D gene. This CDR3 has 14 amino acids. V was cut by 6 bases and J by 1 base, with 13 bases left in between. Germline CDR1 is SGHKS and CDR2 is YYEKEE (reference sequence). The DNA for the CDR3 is TGTGCCAGCATCGTGGGGAGACTTAACTATGGCTACACCTTC. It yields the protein CASIVGRLNYGYTF.

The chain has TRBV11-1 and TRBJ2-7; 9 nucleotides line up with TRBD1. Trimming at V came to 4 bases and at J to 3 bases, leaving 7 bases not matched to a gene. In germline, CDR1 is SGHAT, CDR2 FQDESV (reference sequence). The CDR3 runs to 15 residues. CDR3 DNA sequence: TGTGCCAGCAGCTACCTATCGGGACAGGGCTACGAGCAGTACTTC. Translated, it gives CASSYLSGQGYEQYF.

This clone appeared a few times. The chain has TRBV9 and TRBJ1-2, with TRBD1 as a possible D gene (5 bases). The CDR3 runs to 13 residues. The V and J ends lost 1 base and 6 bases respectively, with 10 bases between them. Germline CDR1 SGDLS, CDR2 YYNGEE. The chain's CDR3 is CASSVWGDHGYTF. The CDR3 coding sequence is TGTGCCAGCAGCGTATGGGGGGACCATGGCTACACCTTC.

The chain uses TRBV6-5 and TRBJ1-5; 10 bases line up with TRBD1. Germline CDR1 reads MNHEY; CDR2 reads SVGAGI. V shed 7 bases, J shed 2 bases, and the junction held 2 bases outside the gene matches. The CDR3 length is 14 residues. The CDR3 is CASKGTGGNQPQHF. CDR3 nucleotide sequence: TGTGCCAGCAAAGGGACAGGGGGCAATCAGCCCCAGCATTTT.

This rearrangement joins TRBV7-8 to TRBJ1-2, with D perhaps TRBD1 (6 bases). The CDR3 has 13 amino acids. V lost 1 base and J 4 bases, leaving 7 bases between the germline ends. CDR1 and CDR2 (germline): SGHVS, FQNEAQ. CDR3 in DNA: TGTGCCAGCAGCTTAGTGGACAGCTATGGCTACACCTTC. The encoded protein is CASSLVDSYGYTF.

The CDR3 nucleotides are TGTGCCAGCAGCTACGGGGGCACAGATACGCAGTATTTT. It is translated as CASSYGGTDTQYF. V is TRBV12-3 or TRBV12-4 and J is TRBJ2-3; possibly TRBD2 for D (5 bases). This CDR3 region has 13 residues. V gave up 6 bases and J gave up 1 base, with 8 bases separating them.

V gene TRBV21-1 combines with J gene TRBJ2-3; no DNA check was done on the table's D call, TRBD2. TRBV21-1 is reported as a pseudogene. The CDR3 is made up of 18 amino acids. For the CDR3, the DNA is TGTGCCAGCAGCAATGGGAGAGGCGTTTTGGGGAACAGAGATACGCAGTATTTT. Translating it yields CASSNGRGVLGNRDTQYF.

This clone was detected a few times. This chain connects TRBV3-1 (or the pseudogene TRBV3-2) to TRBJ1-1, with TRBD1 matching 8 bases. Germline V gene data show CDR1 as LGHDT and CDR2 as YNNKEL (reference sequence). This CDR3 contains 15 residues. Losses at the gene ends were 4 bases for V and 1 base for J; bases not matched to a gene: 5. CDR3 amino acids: CASSPTGGSNTEAFF. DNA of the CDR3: TGTGCCAGCAGCCCCACAGGGGGGTCGAACACTGAAGCTTTCTTT.

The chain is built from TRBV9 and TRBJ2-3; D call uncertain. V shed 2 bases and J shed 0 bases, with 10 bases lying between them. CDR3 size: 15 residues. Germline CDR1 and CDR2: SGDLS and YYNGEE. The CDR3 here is CASSVQRTSTDTQYF. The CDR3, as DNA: TGTGCCAGCAGCGTGCAGCGAACTAGCACAGATACGCAGTATTTT.